This note documents a single TCR beta chain sequence. In the study's own analysis: Nucleated cell number was recorded as an estimate derived from reference gene primer amplification. Only in-frame clones appear in the TCRdb table, and some are missing; sequencing was by immunoSEQ multiplex PCR. D and trimming come from the DNA, and the V and J calls and clone size come from that table. This sample has roughly 200,000 clones; roughly 85% occur once, and the top ten carry approximately 5%. This entry belongs to a study of blood T cell repertoires in COVID-19. Study-level information: COVID-19 samples, acute and convalescent, were from the United States, Italy and Spain.

With 6 bases clipped from V and 7 bases from J, the junction kept 10 bases outside the gene matches. In germline, CDR1 is LNHDA, CDR2 SQIVND (reference sequence). The CDR3 consists of 15 residues. The chain joins TRBV19 to TRBJ2-3; TRBD2 matches at 10 bases. The source material was peripheral blood. The TCR sequence derives from a woman older than 75 with acute or convalescent COVID-19. Here the CDR3 DNA reads TGTGCCAGTAGATTGCAGCGGGAGGGCCGGAATACGCAGTATTTT. The encoded protein is CASRLQREGRNTQYF.